Listed here are 12 T cell receptor beta chains from one sample, sequenced in a study of cytomegalovirus exposure and HLA in healthy donors. The PCR employed 60 Vbeta primers together with 13 Jbeta primers. TCRdb's table, derived via immunoSEQ multiplex PCR, lists solely in-frame clones and lacks some. The table records 120,000 to 150,000 clones, approximately 82% of them present only once. What was sequenced was PBMCs. The receptors here all came from a middle-aged woman in good health and CMV-seronegative.

The chain is built from TRBV5-1 and TRBJ1-1; 9 nucleotides match TRBD1. The ends lost 0 bases at V and 4 bases at J; junction bases unmatched: 16. CDR3 size: 19 residues. Germline values: CDR1 SGHRS, CDR2 YFSETQ. The CDR3 sequence: CASSLDFWGQGSIGTEAFF. In DNA form, the CDR3 reads TGCGCCAGCAGCTTGGATTTTTGGGGACAGGGAAGTATAGGCACTGAAGCTTTCTTT.

This clone was seen more than once but under ten times. The V gene is TRBV4-3, the J gene TRBJ2-1, with D possibly matching TRBD2 (5 bases). Trimming removed 0 bases from V and 9 bases from J, with 9 bases in between. The CDR3 extends over 13 amino acids. From germline, CDR1 is LGHNA and CDR2 YSLEER. The CDR3 loop reads CASSQERVGEQFF. The CDR3 bases are TGCGCCAGCAGCCAAGAGCGGGTGGGTGAGCAGTTCTTC.

The rearrangement uses TRBV7-2 and TRBJ2-1; D may be TRBD1 (5 bases). This CDR3 comprises 14 residues. Germline V gives CDR1 SGHTA, CDR2 FQGNSA. The ends were cut back, 5 bases at V and 5 bases at J, with 13 bases in the middle. The CDR3 sequence is CASSRIGADNEQFF. DNA of the CDR3: TGTGCCAGCAGCCGGATTGGGGCGGACAATGAGCAGTTCTTC.

The chain recombines TRBV6-1 with TRBJ2-7, with 8 nucleotides matching TRBD2. The J segment lost 2 bases and the V segment lost 7 bases, leaving 7 bases of the junction unmatched. Looked up from germline, CDR1 is MNHNS and CDR2 is SASEGT. This CDR3 comprises 14 residues. The CDR3 region has the DNA TGTGCCAGCACCCCTAGCGGGTATACCTACGAGCAGTACTTC. It encodes CASTPSGYTYEQYF.

The chain recombines TRBV7-3 with TRBJ2-6; the D is unclear. CDR1 is SGHTA, CDR2 FQGTGA, per germline. Trimming pared 10 bases from V and 4 bases from J, leaving 14 bases between. CDR3 size: 14 residues. This chain's CDR3 is CATDAPRGANVLTF. The CDR3 bases are TGTGCCACCGACGCCCCTAGAGGGGCCAACGTCCTGACTTTC.

This clone was observed a handful of times. The chain recombines TRBV11-3 with TRBJ2-6, with 10 bases aligning to TRBD1. The trim removed 4 bases at V and 1 base at J, leaving 13 bases unmatched. This CDR3 spans 20 amino acids. The germline CDR1 and CDR2 sequences are SGHNT and YENEEA. For the CDR3, the DNA is TGTGCCAGCAGCTCCAACCTTGGGACAGGGGCTAAGTCTGGGGCCAACGTCCTGACTTTC. Translated, it gives CASSSNLGTGAKSGANVLTF.

This chain links TRBV2 with TRBJ2-3, with 7 bases identical to TRBD1. The CDR3 spans 15 residues. Germline CDR1 is SNHLY and CDR2 is FYNNEI. The V segment lost 8 bases and the J segment 4 bases; nucleotides outside the gene matches: 12. In DNA form, the CDR3 reads TGTGCCAGCGCTCCGGGACAGCTTACTTCAGATACGCAGTATTTT. Encoded protein: CASAPGQLTSDTQYF.

CDR3 in DNA: TGTGCCAGTAGTATAGAGGGGGACAAAAAAGAGGATGGCTACACCTTC. Amino acid sequence: CASSIEGDKKEDGYTF. This chain joins TRBV19 and TRBJ1-2; D is possibly TRBD1 (6 bases). The length of the CDR3 is 16 residues. The V and J ends lost 0 bases and 6 bases respectively, with 17 bases between them. Looked up from germline, CDR1 is LNHDA and CDR2 is SQIVND (reference sequence).

The rearrangement uses TRBV6-6 and TRBJ1-5; no reliable D call. The CDR3 extends over 15 amino acids. Germline V gene data show CDR1 as MNHNY and CDR2 as SVGAGI (reference sequence). Trimming stripped 6 bases from V and 3 bases from J, with 15 bases between. CDR3 in DNA: TGTGCCAGCAGACCCCCTAGGGAGGCCAATCAGCCCCAGCATTTT. As protein: CASRPPREANQPQHF.

Here the CDR3 DNA reads TGTGCCAGCAGTGGAGACAGGAAAGAGACCCAGTACTTC. Amino acids: CASSGDRKETQYF. The V and J genes are TRBV6-1 and TRBJ2-5; a weak D match, TRBD1 (6 bases). The germline gives CDR1 MNHNS, CDR2 SASEGT. The CDR3 loop spans 13 amino acids. The V gene lost 4 bases and the J gene lost 3 bases, with 9 bases spanning the gap.

This chain uses TRBV28 with TRBJ2-7; a weak D match, TRBD1 (6 bases). Germline CDR1 is MDHEN and CDR2 is SYDVKM. This CDR3 has 16 amino acids. The ends were cut back, 5 bases at V and 2 bases at J, with 19 bases in the middle. CDR3 region: CASSPSLRDTTYEQYF. The CDR3, as DNA: TGTGCCAGCAGTCCAAGCCTGAGGGACACCACCTACGAGCAGTACTTC.

This chain connects TRBV5-5 to TRBJ2-3; D not resolved. Per germline, CDR1 SGHKS and CDR2 YYEKEE (reference sequence). The length of the CDR3 is 14 residues. Trimming removed 1 base from V and 0 bases from J, with 6 bases in between. This CDR3 reads CASSLTGSTDTQYF. DNA of the CDR3: TGTGCCAGCAGCTTGACCGGGAGCACAGATACGCAGTATTTT.